This T cell receptor beta chain was found in a study of cytomegalovirus exposure and HLA in healthy donors. The PCR ran on 60 Vbeta and 13 Jbeta primers. Here immunoSEQ multiplex PCR was the method, and the copy in TCRdb shows in-frame clones only, minus some. The sample holds about 140,000 clones; more than 65% are singletons and the top ten take 1.6%. For this clone: Its antigen is unidentified.

Donors in the study were healthy people who gave bone marrow. Findings and limits, study-wide: There were around 160 TCR beta chains listed as cytomegalovirus-associated. Upon later analysis, TCR association rates were observed to vary by HLA locus, being highest for DRB1 and lowest for HLA-C. As was reported, the HLA-A and HLA-B alleles of most subjects were accurately predicted from TCR beta sequences.

The V gene's germline CDR1 is MNHNS and CDR2 SASEGT. Trimming removed 4 bases at V and 6 bases at J, with 16 bases between. This CDR3 region has 15 residues. Sequenced material: PBMCs. This receptor was obtained from a woman aged 30 to 39 in good health and CMV-seronegative. This sequence joins TRBV6-1 and TRBJ1-5; a weak D match, TRBD1 (6 bases). The CDR3 nucleotides are TGTGCCAGCAGTGTCATCCTATGGACAGTTCAGCCCCAGCATTTT. Residues: CASSVILWTVQPQHF.